The clone carrying this T cell receptor beta chain was detected once. Its antigen remains unidentified. Other nucleotide sequences in the sample specify the same CDR3. This entry comes from a study of shared clonotypes between healthy human individuals. Study-level findings and limits: Clonotype sharing among the donors was expected to vary with sequencing depth. Naive subsets, compared against memory subsets, generally had larger estimated richness values. Non-shared clonotypes had lower generation probabilities than clonotypes shared by all four sorted-subset donors.

V was trimmed by 0 bases and J by 4 bases, leaving 10 bases between them. CDR1 is SGHRS and CDR2 is YFSETQ in the germline V gene. This CDR3 is built from 14 residues. Replicate PCRs for sorted subsets used around 200 ng DNA; this equaled around 29,000 T cell genomes. Data came from immunoSEQ multiplex PCR; TCRdb stores just in-frame clones and leaves some out. Of around 2,000,000 clones detected, roughly 96% appear once; the ten largest clones hold 0.13%. This clonotype originated in a man between 18 and 29 years old in good health. The chain joins TRBV5-1 to TRBJ1-1; D perhaps matches TRBD1 (5 bases). Sequenced input: naive CD4+ T cells sorted from blood. Regarding subset: CD45RA+ positively selected. CDR3 amino acids: CASSLEQGRTEAFF. CDR3 DNA sequence: TGCGCCAGCAGCTTGGAGCAGGGTCGCACTGAAGCTTTCTTT.